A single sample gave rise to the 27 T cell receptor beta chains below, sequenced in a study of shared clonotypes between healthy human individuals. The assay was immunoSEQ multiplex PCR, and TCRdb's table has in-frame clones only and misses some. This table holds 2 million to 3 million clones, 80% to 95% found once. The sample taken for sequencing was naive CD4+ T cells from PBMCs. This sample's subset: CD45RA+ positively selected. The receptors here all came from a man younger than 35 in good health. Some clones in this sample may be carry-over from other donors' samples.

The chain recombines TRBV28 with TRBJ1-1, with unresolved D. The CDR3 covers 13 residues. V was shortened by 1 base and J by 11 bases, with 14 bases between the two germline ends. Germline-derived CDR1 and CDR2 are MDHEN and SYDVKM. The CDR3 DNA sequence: TGTGCCAGCAGTTTATTGGAGGGTTTGTACGCTTTCTTT. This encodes CASSLLEGLYAFF.

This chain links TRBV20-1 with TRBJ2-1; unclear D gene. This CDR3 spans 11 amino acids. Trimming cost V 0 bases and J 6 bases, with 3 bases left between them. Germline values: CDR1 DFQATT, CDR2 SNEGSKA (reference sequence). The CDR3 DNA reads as TGCAGTGCTAGAGAACCCAATGAGCAGTTCTTC. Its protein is CSAREPNEQFF.

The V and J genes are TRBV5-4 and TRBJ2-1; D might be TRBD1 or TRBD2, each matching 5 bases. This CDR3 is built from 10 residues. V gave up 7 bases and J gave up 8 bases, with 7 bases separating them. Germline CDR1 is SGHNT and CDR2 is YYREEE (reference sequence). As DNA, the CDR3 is TGTGCCAGCGGGGGTGATGAGCAGTTCTTC. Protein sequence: CASGGDEQFF.

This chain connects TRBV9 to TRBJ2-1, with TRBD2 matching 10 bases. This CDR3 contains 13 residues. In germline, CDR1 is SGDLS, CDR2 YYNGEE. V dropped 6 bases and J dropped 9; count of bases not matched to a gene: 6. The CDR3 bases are TGTGCCAGCACCCGTATAGCGGGAGGTGAGCAGTTCTTC. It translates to CASTRIAGGEQFF.

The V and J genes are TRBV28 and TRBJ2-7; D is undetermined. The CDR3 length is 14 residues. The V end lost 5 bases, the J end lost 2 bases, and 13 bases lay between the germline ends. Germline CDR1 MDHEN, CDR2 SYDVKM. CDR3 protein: CASSPSSNPYEQYF. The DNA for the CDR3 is TGTGCCAGCAGTCCCTCTTCGAACCCCTACGAGCAGTACTTC.

The CDR3: CASIAGSSYEQYF. For the CDR3, the DNA is TGTGCCAGCATCGCAGGGAGCTCCTACGAGCAGTACTTC. The chain carries TRBV6-1 and TRBJ2-7; D is perhaps TRBD1 or TRBD2 (5 bases each). The CDR3 is 13 amino acids. The germline V gene encodes CDR1 MNHNS and CDR2 SASEGT. V lost 7 bases and J 0 bases, leaving 10 bases between the germline ends.

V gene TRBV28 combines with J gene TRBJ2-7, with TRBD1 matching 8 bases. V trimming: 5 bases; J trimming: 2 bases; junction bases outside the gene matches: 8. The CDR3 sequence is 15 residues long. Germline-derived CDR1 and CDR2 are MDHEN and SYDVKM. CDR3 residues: CASSPVTGETYEQYF. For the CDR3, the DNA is TGTGCCAGCAGTCCCGTGACAGGGGAAACCTACGAGCAGTACTTC.

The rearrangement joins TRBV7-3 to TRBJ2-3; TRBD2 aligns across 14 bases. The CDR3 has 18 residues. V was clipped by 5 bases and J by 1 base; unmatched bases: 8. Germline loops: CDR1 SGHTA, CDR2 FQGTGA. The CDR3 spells CASSLRLAGGPGTDTQYF. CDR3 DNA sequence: TGTGCCAGCAGCCTACGACTAGCGGGAGGGCCGGGCACAGATACGCAGTATTTT.

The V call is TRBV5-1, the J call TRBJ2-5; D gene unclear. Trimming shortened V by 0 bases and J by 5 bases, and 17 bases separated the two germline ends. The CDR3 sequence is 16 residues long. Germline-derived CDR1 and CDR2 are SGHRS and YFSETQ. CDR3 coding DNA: TGCGCCAGCAGCTTGGCCGGCCAGGTGCACCGGGAGACCCAGTACTTC. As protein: CASSLAGQVHRETQYF.

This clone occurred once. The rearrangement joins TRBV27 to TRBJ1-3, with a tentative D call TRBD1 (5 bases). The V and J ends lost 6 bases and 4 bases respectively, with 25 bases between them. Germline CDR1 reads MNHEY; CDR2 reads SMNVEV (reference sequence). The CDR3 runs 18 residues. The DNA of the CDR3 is TGTGCCAGCAGCCCAAAACTAATGGGGCTCGGGGCCGGAAACACCATATATTTT. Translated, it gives CASSPKLMGLGAGNTIYF.

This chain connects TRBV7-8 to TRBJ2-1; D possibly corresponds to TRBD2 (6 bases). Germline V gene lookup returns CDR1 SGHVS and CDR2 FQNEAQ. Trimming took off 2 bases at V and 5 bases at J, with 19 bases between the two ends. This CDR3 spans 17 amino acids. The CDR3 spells CASSLPPTRSLNNEQFF. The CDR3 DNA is TGTGCCAGCAGCTTACCCCCGACTAGATCTTTGAACAATGAGCAGTTCTTC. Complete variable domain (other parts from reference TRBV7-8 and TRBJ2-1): GAGVSQSPRYKVAKRGQDVALRCDPISGHVSLFWYQQALGQGPEFLTYFQNEAQLDKSGLPSDRFFAERPEGSVSTLKIQRTQQEDSAVYLCASSLPPTRSLNNEQFFGPGTRLTVL.

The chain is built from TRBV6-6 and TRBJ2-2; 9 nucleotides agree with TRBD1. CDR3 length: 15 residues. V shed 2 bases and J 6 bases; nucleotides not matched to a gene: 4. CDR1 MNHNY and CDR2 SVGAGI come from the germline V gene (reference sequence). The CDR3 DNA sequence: TGTGCCAGCAGTTACACAGGGACAGGGTCCGGGGAGCTGTTTTTT. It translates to CASSYTGTGSGELFF.

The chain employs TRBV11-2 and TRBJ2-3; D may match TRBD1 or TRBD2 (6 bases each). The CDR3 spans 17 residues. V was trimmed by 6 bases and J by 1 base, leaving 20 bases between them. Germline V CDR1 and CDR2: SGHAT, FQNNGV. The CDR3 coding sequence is TGTGCCAGCAGGGGACTTCAGGGGCCGATCCGCACAGATACGCAGTATTTT. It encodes CASRGLQGPIRTDTQYF.

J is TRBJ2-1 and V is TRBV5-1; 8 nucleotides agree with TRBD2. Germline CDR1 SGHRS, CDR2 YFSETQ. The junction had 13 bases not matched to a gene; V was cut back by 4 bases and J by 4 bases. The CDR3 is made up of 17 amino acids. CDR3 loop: CASSPTSNSGAYNEQFF. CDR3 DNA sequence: TGCGCCAGCAGCCCCACCTCCAATAGCGGGGCTTACAATGAGCAGTTCTTC.

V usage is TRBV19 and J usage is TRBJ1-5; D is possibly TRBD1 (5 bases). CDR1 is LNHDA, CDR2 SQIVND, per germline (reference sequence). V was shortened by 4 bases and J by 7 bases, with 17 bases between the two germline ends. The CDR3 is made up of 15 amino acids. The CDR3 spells CASSKGLGVYQPQHF. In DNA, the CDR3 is TGTGCCAGTAGTAAAGGCTTAGGGGTTTACCAGCCCCAGCATTTT.

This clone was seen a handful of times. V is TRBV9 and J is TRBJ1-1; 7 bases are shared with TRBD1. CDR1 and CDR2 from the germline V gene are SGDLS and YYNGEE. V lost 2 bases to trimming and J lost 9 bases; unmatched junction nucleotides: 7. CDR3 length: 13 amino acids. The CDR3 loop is CASSVDRRGQAFF. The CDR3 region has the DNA TGTGCCAGCAGCGTGGACAGGAGGGGGCAAGCTTTCTTT.

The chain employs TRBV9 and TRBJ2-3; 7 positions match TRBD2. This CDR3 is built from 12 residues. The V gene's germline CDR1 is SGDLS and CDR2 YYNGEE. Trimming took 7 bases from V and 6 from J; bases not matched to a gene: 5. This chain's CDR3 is CASAAGVDTQYF. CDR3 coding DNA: TGTGCCAGCGCGGCGGGGGTGGATACGCAGTATTTT.

CDR3 in DNA: TGTGCCAGCGGAAAACGCGGTCAGCATGAAAAACTGTTTTTT. This translates into CASGKRGQHEKLFF. J is TRBJ1-4 and V is TRBV19; no clear D gene. Germline values: CDR1 LNHDA, CDR2 SQIVND (reference sequence). Trimming took 9 bases from V and 6 from J, leaving 17 bases between them. The CDR3 sequence is 14 residues long.

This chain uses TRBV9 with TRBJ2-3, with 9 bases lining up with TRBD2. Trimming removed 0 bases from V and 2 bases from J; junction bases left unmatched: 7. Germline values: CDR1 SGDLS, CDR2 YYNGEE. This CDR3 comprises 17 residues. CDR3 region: CASSVEDGGLATDTQYF. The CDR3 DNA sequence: TGTGCCAGCAGCGTAGAGGATGGGGGACTAGCCACAGATACGCAGTATTTT. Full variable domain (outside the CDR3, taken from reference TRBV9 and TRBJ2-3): DSGVTQTPKHLITATGQRVTLRCSPRSGDLSVYWYQQSLDQGLQFLIQYYNGEERAKGNILERFSAQQFPDLHSELNLSSLELGDSALYFCASSVEDGGLATDTQYFGPGTRLTVL.

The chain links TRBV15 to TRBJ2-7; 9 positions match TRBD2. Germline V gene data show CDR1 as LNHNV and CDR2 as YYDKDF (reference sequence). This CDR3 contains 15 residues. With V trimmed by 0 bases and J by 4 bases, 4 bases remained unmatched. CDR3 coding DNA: TGTGCCACCAGCAGAGAGACTAGCGGAGCTTACGAGCAGTACTTC. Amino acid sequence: CATSRETSGAYEQYF.

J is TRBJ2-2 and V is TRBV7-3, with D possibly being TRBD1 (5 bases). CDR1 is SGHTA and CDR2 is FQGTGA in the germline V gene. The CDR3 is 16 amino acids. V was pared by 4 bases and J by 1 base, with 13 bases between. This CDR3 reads CASSSPRGQNTGELFF. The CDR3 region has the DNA TGTGCCAGCAGCTCACCTCGAGGACAGAACACCGGGGAGCTGTTTTTT.

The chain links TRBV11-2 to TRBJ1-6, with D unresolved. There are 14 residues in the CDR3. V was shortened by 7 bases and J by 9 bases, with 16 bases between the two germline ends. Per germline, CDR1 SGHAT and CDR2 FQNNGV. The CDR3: CASTPQSSGSPLHF. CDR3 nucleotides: TGTGCCAGCACCCCGCAGTCTTCGGGTTCACCCCTCCACTTT.

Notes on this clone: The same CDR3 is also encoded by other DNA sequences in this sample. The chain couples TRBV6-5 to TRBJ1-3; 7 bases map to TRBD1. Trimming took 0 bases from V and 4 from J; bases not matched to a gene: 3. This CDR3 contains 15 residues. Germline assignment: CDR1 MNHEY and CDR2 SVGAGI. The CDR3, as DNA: TGTGCCAGCAGTTACTCCCGACAGGGAGGAAACACCATATATTTT. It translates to CASSYSRQGGNTIYF.

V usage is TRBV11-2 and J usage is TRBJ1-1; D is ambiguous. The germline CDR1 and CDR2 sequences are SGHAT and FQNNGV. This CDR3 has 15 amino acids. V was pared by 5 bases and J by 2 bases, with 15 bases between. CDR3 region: CASSPRLAANTEAFF. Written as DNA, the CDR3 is TGTGCCAGCAGCCCCCGCTTGGCAGCTAACACTGAAGCTTTCTTT.

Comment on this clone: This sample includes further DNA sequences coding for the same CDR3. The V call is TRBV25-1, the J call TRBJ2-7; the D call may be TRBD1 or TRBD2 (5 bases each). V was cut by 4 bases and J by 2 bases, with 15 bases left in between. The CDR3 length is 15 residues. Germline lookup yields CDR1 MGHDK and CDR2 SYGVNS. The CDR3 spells CASSGRDRETYEQYF. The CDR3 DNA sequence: TGTGCCAGCAGTGGCCGGGACCGGGAAACCTACGAGCAGTACTTC.

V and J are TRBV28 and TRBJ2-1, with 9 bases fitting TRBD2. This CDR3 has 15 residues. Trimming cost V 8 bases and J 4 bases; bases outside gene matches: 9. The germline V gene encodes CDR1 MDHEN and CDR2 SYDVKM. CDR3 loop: CASHTLAGTYNEQFF. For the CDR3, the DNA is TGTGCCAGCCATACCCTAGCGGGGACTTACAATGAGCAGTTCTTC.

The CDR3 protein is CASSLTPARRTNEQFF. Written as DNA, the CDR3 is TGTGCCAGCAGCTTAACGCCGGCTAGGAGGACCAATGAGCAGTTCTTC. V is TRBV7-3 and J is TRBJ2-1, with a weak D call TRBD2 (5 bases). V lost 0 bases and J 6 bases, leaving 15 bases between the germline ends. The length of the CDR3 is 16 residues. The germline V gene encodes CDR1 SGHTA and CDR2 FQGTGA.